These T cell receptor beta chains were read from a single sample in a study of T cell changes during pregnancy in multiple sclerosis. Here immunoSEQ multiplex PCR was the method, and the copy in TCRdb shows in-frame clones only, minus some. The data show about 100,000 clones, approximately 94% seen once. Sequenced material: peripheral blood, taken before pregnancy. Source of these receptors: a female donor with multiple sclerosis, enrolled in a pregnancy study. Both conserved end residues are part of each CDR3. D genes are given only for firm matches. Not all rows give a size; the values are once, few, many and, for expanded clones, a class.

d_gene,v_gene,j_gene,abundance,CDR3aa,CDR3nt
NA,TRBV28,TRBJ1-5,once,CASSPRGGRGNQPQHF,TGTGCCAGCAGTCCCCGGGGGGGACGAGGCAATCAGCCCCAGCATTTT
NA,TRBV7-5,TRBJ1-5,NA,CVRSLRQGAPSNQPQHF,TGTGTCAGAAGCTTGAGACAGGGGGCTCCTAGCAATCAGCCCCAGCATTTT
TRBD1,TRBV11-2,TRBJ1-2,NA,CASSLDSGQGIRYGYTF,TGTGCCAGCAGCTTAGATTCCGGACAGGGGATACGCTATGGCTACACCTTC
NA,TRBV27,TRBJ2-7,NA,CASSTGHAAYEQYF,TGTGCCAGCAGCACGGGACACGCCGCCTACGAGCAGTACTTC
NA,TRBV13,TRBJ2-1,NA,CASSSVGTSFYNEQFF,TGTGCCAGCAGCTCGGTAGGCACTAGCTTCTACAATGAGCAGTTCTTC
NA,TRBV4-2,TRBJ2-2,NA,CASSQDRVGGYSNTGELFF,TGTGCCAGCAGCCAAGATCGAGTTGGAGGCTACTCGAACACCGGGGAGCTGTTTTTT
TRBD1,TRBV28,TRBJ1-1,NA,CASSLRQGAGNTEAFF,TGTGCCAGCAGTCTGCGACAGGGGGCGGGGAACACTGAAGCTTTCTTT
TRBD1,TRBV5-1,TRBJ2-7,once,CASSWGQGDEQYF,TGCGCCAGCAGCTGGGGACAGGGTGACGAGCAGTACTTC
TRBD1,TRBV7-9,TRBJ1-2,NA,CASSLGGQGKGYTF,TGTGCCAGCAGCTTAGGGGGACAGGGGAAAGGCTACACCTTC
NA,TRBV2,TRBJ2-3,NA,CASSEPGISTDTQYF,TGTGCCAGCAGTGAACCCGGGATAAGCACAGATACGCAGTATTTT
NA,TRBV7-2,TRBJ1-5,NA,CASSLGAGGYSNQPQHF,TGTGCCAGCAGCTTAGGGGCCGGCGGGTATAGCAATCAGCCCCAGCATTTT
NA,TRBV5-4,TRBJ2-2,NA,CASSSRWPGAGELFF,TGTGCCAGCAGCAGCCGTTGGCCGGGTGCCGGGGAGCTGTTTTTT
TRBD1,TRBV9,TRBJ2-7,once,CASSVGGTGAGYEQYF,TGTGCCAGCAGCGTAGGGGGGACAGGGGCTGGATACGAGCAGTACTTC
NA,TRBV2,TRBJ1-1,NA,CASSERPTEAFF,TGTGCCAGCAGTGAGAGGCCCACTGAAGCTTTCTTT
TRBD2,TRBV15,TRBJ2-3,NA,CATSRSGTTRRDTQYF,TGTGCCACCAGCAGATCGGGGACTACTAGGCGAGATACGCAGTATTTT
TRBD2,TRBV5-1,TRBJ2-3,NA,CASSALSGRGTDTQYF,TGCGCCAGCAGCGCGTTGAGCGGGAGGGGCACAGATACGCAGTATTTT
NA,TRBV5-1,TRBJ2-5,once,CASSLVGAAGETQYF,TGCGCCAGCAGCTTGGTTGGGGCGGCGGGGGAGACCCAGTACTTC
TRBD1,TRBV7-9,TRBJ1-2,NA,CASSWGQTLDGYTF,TGTGCCAGCAGCTGGGGACAGACCCTTGACGGCTACACCTTC
NA,TRBV4-2,TRBJ2-7,NA,CASSQDQGGEQYF,TGTGCCAGCAGCCAAGATCAAGGGGGCGAGCAGTACTTC
TRBD1,TRBV5-3,TRBJ1-3,NA,CATRGLGNTIYF,TGTGCCACCAGGGGGCTAGGAAACACCATATATTTT
TRBD2,TRBV9,TRBJ2-5,NA,CASSVVLAGGQETQYF,TGTGCCAGCAGCGTAGTGTTAGCGGGAGGGCAAGAGACCCAGTACTTC
TRBD2,TRBV4-1,TRBJ2-1,NA,CASSRRTSSSYNEQFF,TGCGCCAGCAGCCGTCGGACTAGTTCTTCCTACAATGAGCAGTTCTTC
TRBD2,TRBV5-1,TRBJ2-1,NA,CASSDPGLAHDGGQFF,TGCGCCAGCAGCGACCCGGGACTAGCCCACGACGGGGGGCAGTTCTTC
NA,TRBV5-1,TRBJ2-4,NA,CASSNPTGVKNIQYF,TGCGCCAGCAGCAACCCTACGGGGGTAAAAAACATTCAGTACTTC
NA,TRBV5-1,TRBJ1-3,NA,CASSLGASGNTIYF,TGCGCCAGCAGCTTGGGCGCCTCTGGAAACACCATATATTTT
NA,TRBV11-3,TRBJ2-7,NA,CASSLRTTYEQYF,TGTGCCAGCAGCCTTCGGACTACCTACGAGCAGTACTTC
NA,TRBV28,TRBJ1-4,NA,CASSDRRAFNEKLFF,TGTGCCAGCAGTGACAGACGGGCCTTTAATGAAAAACTGTTTTTT
NA,TRBV6-6,TRBJ1-2,once,CASSPAGPYGYTF,TGTGCCAGCAGCCCGGCGGGGCCATATGGCTACACCTTC
NA,TRBV7-8,TRBJ1-3,NA,CASSLSGSGNTIYF,TGTGCCAGCAGCTTATCAGGGTCTGGAAACACCATATATTTT
TRBD2,TRBV7-9,TRBJ2-1,NA,CASSLARLAGGDEQFF,TGTGCCAGCAGCTTAGCGAGACTAGCGGGAGGCGATGAGCAGTTCTTC
TRBD1,TRBV4-3,TRBJ1-3,NA,CASSQGVGQGQNTIYF,TGCGCCAGCAGCCAAGGGGTCGGACAGGGCCAAAACACCATATATTTT
NA,TRBV28,TRBJ2-1,NA,CASRDGTRYNEQFF,TGTGCCAGCAGAGACGGGACTCGGTACAATGAGCAGTTCTTC
NA,TRBV5-1,TRBJ1-2,NA,CASSPTNYGYTF,TGCGCCAGCAGCCCCACTAACTATGGCTACACCTTC
TRBD1,TRBV14,TRBJ2-5,NA,CASSLPRTGTAFQETQYF,TGTGCCAGCAGCCTCCCCCGGACTGGGACAGCTTTCCAAGAGACCCAGTACTTC